The 3 T cell receptor beta chains reported below all come from one sample, sequenced in a study of radiation and T cells in renal cell carcinoma. Time point here: blood 4 weeks post-SBRT, at nephrectomy. As for treatment: 15 Gy SBRT to primary tumor, nephrectomy 4 weeks later. Libraries were prepared by immunoSEQ multiplex PCR; TCRdb keeps only in-frame clonotypes and omits some of them. The sample carries 150,000 to 200,000 clones, less than 90% recorded once. Sequenced here: blood, sampled from a patient whose treatment included radiotherapy and nephrectomy. The source is a woman between 50 and 59 years old with renal cell carcinoma.

The genes are TRBV7-9 and TRBJ2-1; 7 bases line up with TRBD2. CDR3 length equals 15 residues. CDR1 and CDR2 (germline): SEHNR, FQNEAQ (reference sequence). The ends lost 5 bases at V and 10 bases at J; junction bases unmatched: 14. In DNA form, the CDR3 reads TGTGCCAGCAGCCTAAGGGGAGGGGATACAATGGAGCAGTTCTTC. Amino acids: CASSLRGGDTMEQFF.

The chain's CDR3 is CASSSDKVLISSYEQYF. The CDR3 nucleotides read TGCGCCAGCAGCTCGGATAAAGTCTTAATATCAAGCTACGAGCAGTACTTC. The chain links TRBV5-1 to TRBJ2-7, with D hard to call. Trimming cost V 3 bases and J 3 bases, with 22 bases left between them. CDR3 length equals 17 residues. Germline CDR1 and CDR2: SGHRS and YFSETQ.

On this clone itself: At one of its ends the junction is not consistent with the germline gene, which may arise from a read error. J is TRBJ1-5 and V is TRBV4-1, with a tentative D call TRBD1 (6 bases). Germline CDR1 reads MGHRA; CDR2 reads YSYEKL. There are 17 residues in the CDR3. For the CDR3, the DNA is TGCGCCAGCAGGCAAGCGGTTGGGGGCTTGGGCAATCAGCCCCAGCATTTT. Translating it yields CASRQAVGGLGNQPQHF.